These 18 T cell receptor beta chains were all obtained from the same sample, sequenced in a study of shared clonotypes between healthy human individuals. Clones were read by immunoSEQ multiplex PCR, and TCRdb kept only the in-frame ones, dropping some. The table shows about 2.4 million clones, with 93% occurring only once. The material sequenced was naive CD4+ T cells from PBMCs. Subset noted: CD45RA+ positively selected. Every receptor here comes from a man aged 18-30 years in good health. Some clones in this sample may be carry-over from other donors' samples.

This chain uses TRBV4-2 with TRBJ2-6, with D tentatively TRBD1 (6 bases). CDR1 and CDR2 from the germline V gene are LGHNA and YNFKEQ. The CDR3 spans 16 residues. Trimming removed 5 bases at V and 0 bases at J, with 11 bases between. This CDR3 reads CASSAAQGSGANVLTF. As DNA, the CDR3 is TGTGCCAGCAGCGCCGCACAGGGCTCTGGGGCCAACGTCCTGACTTTC.

A single count supports this clone. CDR3 sequence (DNA): TGTGCCATCAGTATTGGGACAGGGGCTGCTGGAAACACCATATATTTT. It is translated as CAISIGTGAAGNTIYF. The chain links TRBV10-3 to TRBJ1-3; 10 bases line up with TRBD1. Unmatched junction bases numbered 6, after V lost 5 bases and J lost 2 bases. The CDR3 contains 16 residues. CDR1 and CDR2 (germline): ENHRY, SYGVKD.

The J gene is TRBJ2-1, the V gene TRBV5-1; D is perhaps TRBD1 or TRBD2 (5 bases each). V lost 5 bases and J 6 bases, leaving 15 bases between the germline ends. Germline V lookup: CDR1 SGHRS, CDR2 YFSETQ. This CDR3 has 14 amino acids. The chain's CDR3 is CASRPTGTSNEQFF. CDR3 nucleotides: TGCGCCAGCAGGCCGACGGGGACCAGCAATGAGCAGTTCTTC.

The V and J genes are TRBV6-6 and TRBJ1-4, with D possibly being TRBD1 (6 bases). Germline CDR1 reads MNHNY; CDR2 reads SVGAGI (reference sequence). V was clipped by 2 bases and J by 8 bases, with 15 bases between them. CDR3 size: 15 residues. CDR3 sequence (DNA): TGTGCCAGCAGTTACGGACAGACGGGAGGCGAAAAACTGTTTTTT. Its translation is CASSYGQTGGEKLFF.

The rearrangement links TRBV6-1 to TRBJ1-4; no clear D gene. Trimming cost V 5 bases and J 0 bases, with 10 bases left between them. CDR3 length: 15 residues. The V gene's germline CDR1 is MNHNS and CDR2 SASEGT. The CDR3 nucleotides are TGTGCCAGCAGTTCTTGGCTTGCAACTAATGAAAAACTGTTTTTT. Its translation is CASSSWLATNEKLFF.

In this sample, this clone turned up a few times. At the DNA level, this CDR3 is encoded by other sequences in the same sample as well. The genes are TRBV5-4 and TRBJ1-1; TRBD1 aligns across 7 bases. Germline V gene lookup returns CDR1 SGHNT and CDR2 YYREEE (reference sequence). With 0 bases clipped from V and 3 bases from J, the junction kept 2 bases outside the gene matches. The CDR3 is made up of 14 amino acids. The CDR3 spells CASSLDRGDTEAFF. CDR3 sequence (DNA): TGTGCCAGCAGCTTGGACAGGGGTGACACTGAAGCTTTCTTT.

V usage is TRBV6-5 and J usage is TRBJ2-3; no clear D gene. Trimming pared 6 bases from V and 2 bases from J, leaving 9 bases between. CDR3 size: 13 residues. Germline loops: CDR1 MNHEY, CDR2 SVGAGI. Written as DNA, the CDR3 is TGTGCCAGCAGGCCCGACCTCACAGATACGCAGTATTTT. Encoded protein: CASRPDLTDTQYF.

Note on this clone: The identical CDR3 is also encoded by other nucleotide sequences in the sample. V usage is TRBV18 and J usage is TRBJ2-7, with 11 bases matching TRBD2. In germline, CDR1 is KGHSH, CDR2 LQKENI. J was trimmed by 4 bases and V by 6 bases; bases with no gene match: 8. The CDR3 extends over 15 amino acids. The CDR3 is CASSPPGLAAYEQYF. CDR3 coding DNA: TGTGCCAGCTCTCCCCCGGGACTAGCGGCTTACGAGCAGTACTTC.

V is TRBV11-2 and J is TRBJ1-2; no clear D gene. V lost 4 bases and J 3 bases, leaving 18 bases between the germline ends. Germline V gene lookup returns CDR1 SGHAT and CDR2 FQNNGV. The CDR3 contains 16 residues. CDR3 in amino acids: CASSSSGVGGDYGYTF. DNA for the CDR3: TGTGCCAGCAGCTCTTCTGGAGTAGGCGGGGACTATGGCTACACCTTC.

The CDR3 DNA reads as TGTGCCAGCAGTGAAGCATTACTGCCCCTCGAGCAGTACTTC. Amino acid sequence: CASSEALLPLEQYF. The rearrangement uses TRBV2 and TRBJ2-7; D gene uncertain. The V and J ends lost 0 bases and 6 bases respectively, with 12 bases between them. The germline CDR1 and CDR2 sequences are SNHLY and FYNNEI. The CDR3 runs to 14 residues.

J is TRBJ2-7 and V is TRBV4-3; D is possibly TRBD2 (5 bases). CDR3 length: 18 residues. The V end lost 0 bases, the J end lost 0 bases, and 18 bases lay between the germline ends. The germline V gene has CDR1 LGHNA and CDR2 YSLEER. The CDR3 protein is CASSQDWRTSSASYEQYF. CDR3 nucleotides: TGCGCCAGCAGCCAAGATTGGAGGACCTCAAGCGCCTCCTACGAGCAGTACTTC.

V gene TRBV11-2 combines with J gene TRBJ2-2, with D possibly TRBD1 on 6 matching bases. This CDR3 has 17 residues. V was shortened by 5 bases and J by 0 bases, with 16 bases between the two germline ends. From germline, CDR1 is SGHAT and CDR2 FQNNGV. The CDR3 is CASSLGPGTTNTGELFF. The CDR3 bases are TGTGCCAGCAGCCTAGGGCCCGGGACAACGAACACCGGGGAGCTGTTTTTT.

The chain uses TRBV29-1 and TRBJ2-1; D uncertain. The CDR3 is 14 amino acids. Deletions cut 2 bases from V and 0 bases from J, with 8 bases between. The germline CDR1 and CDR2 sequences are SQVTM and ANQGSEA. The CDR3 coding sequence is TGCAGCGTTGAATACCCGGTCTCCTACAATGAGCAGTTCTTC. This gives the protein CSVEYPVSYNEQFF.

The chain carries TRBV2 and TRBJ2-3; TRBD2 aligns across 7 bases. Per germline, CDR1 SNHLY and CDR2 FYNNEI. With V trimmed by 5 bases and J by 1 base, 6 bases remained unmatched. There are 15 residues in the CDR3. The chain's CDR3 is CASSPGLPGTDTQYF. CDR3 nucleotides: TGTGCCAGCAGTCCGGGACTACCGGGCACAGATACGCAGTATTTT.

The J gene is TRBJ2-1, the V gene TRBV4-1; D possibly matches TRBD1 or TRBD2 (5 bases each). The germline V and J ends were trimmed by 5 bases and 4 bases, with 15 bases remaining between them. This CDR3 is 15 amino acids long. Germline values: CDR1 MGHRA, CDR2 YSYEKL. CDR3 sequence: CASSNLGAQYNEQFF. The CDR3 DNA follows: TGCGCCAGCAGCAACCTCGGGGCCCAGTACAATGAGCAGTTCTTC.

This sequence joins TRBV18 and TRBJ1-1; 8 bases fit TRBD1. The CDR3 spans 13 residues. With 5 bases clipped from V and 8 bases from J, the junction kept 7 bases outside the gene matches. Germline CDR1 reads KGHSH; CDR2 reads LQKENI. CDR3 sequence: CASSLRTGMEAFF. In nucleotides, the CDR3 is TGTGCCAGCTCATTACGGACAGGGATGGAAGCTTTCTTT. Drawing the rest from reference TRBV18 and TRBJ1-1, the complete variable domain is NAGVMQNPRHLVRRRGQEARLRCSPMKGHSHVYWYRQLPEEGLKFMVYLQKENIIDESGMPKERFSAEFPKEGPSILRIQQVVRGDSAAYFCASSLRTGMEAFFGQGTRLTVV.

The V and J genes are TRBV7-3 and TRBJ2-2; 10 bases fit TRBD2. The CDR3 consists of 17 residues. Germline V gene sequence: CDR1 SGHTA, CDR2 FQGTGA. V lost 2 bases and J lost 5; bases outside the gene matches: 8. In nucleotides, the CDR3 is TGTGCCAGCAGCTTATGGTCTGCTAGCGGGAGTACCGGGGAGCTGTTTTTT. It yields the protein CASSLWSASGSTGELFF. Based on the CDR3 plus reference TRBV7-3 and TRBJ2-2, the full variable domain is GAGVSQTPSNKVTEKGKYVELRCDPISGHTALYWYRQSLGQGPEFLIYFQGTGAADDSGLPNDRFFAVRPEGSVSTLKIQRTERGDSAVYLCASSLWSASGSTGELFFGEGSRLTVL.

The rearrangement links TRBV4-1 to TRBJ2-5; 11 bases fit TRBD2. V shed 3 bases and J 1 base; nucleotides not matched to a gene: 4. This CDR3 contains 16 residues. CDR1 is MGHRA, CDR2 YSYEKL, per germline. The CDR3, as DNA: TGCGCCAGCAGCCAGGGGACTAGCGGATCCCAAGAGACCCAGTACTTC. Amino acids: CASSQGTSGSQETQYF.